A single sample gave rise to the 16 T cell receptor beta chains below, sequenced in a study of blood T cells in healthy people across ages. Alongside a J-beta primer mix, a sample-barcoded 5' primer served in a second PCR lasting about 7 to 12 cycles. TCRdb independently ran MiXCR on the 5' RACE reads; one entry per CDR3 protein. The sample shows about 640,000 distinct CDR3 sequences, roughly 50% of them seen only once. The source material was blood. The receptor set was obtained from a man aged 55-75 years in good health.

This clonotype was seen ten or more times. Possible read error: a much larger clone is one base away. The chain recombines TRBV5-1 with TRBJ2-7; 7 positions agree with TRBD1. V trimming: 4 bases; J trimming: 1 base; junction bases outside the gene matches: 5. Germline V gene lookup returns CDR1 SGHRS and CDR2 YFSETQ. This CDR3 spans 14 amino acids. Here the CDR3 reads CASSVTGDSYEQYF. CDR3 bases: TGCGCCAGCAGCGTAACAGGGGATTCCTACGAGCAGTACTTC.

This clonotype was picked up a small number of times. The gene calls are TRBV5-1 and TRBJ1-4, with a weak D call TRBD1 (5 bases). The V end lost 4 bases, the J end lost 3 bases, and 10 bases lay between the germline ends. Germline CDR1 and CDR2: SGHRS and YFSETQ. The CDR3 is 14 amino acids. CDR3 sequence: CASSPGTANEKLFF. For the CDR3, the DNA is TGCGCCAGCAGCCCGGGGACGGCTAATGAAAAACTGTTTTTT.

The chain carries TRBV20-1 and TRBJ2-3; a weak D match, TRBD2 (7 bases). The germline CDR1 and CDR2 sequences are DFQATT and SNEGSKA (reference sequence). The V gene lost 5 bases and the J gene lost 1 base, with 19 bases spanning the gap. CDR3 size: 16 residues. The CDR3 nucleotides read TGCAGTGCTGCGGGGGCTGGCGGGGTCGGCACAGATACGCAGTATTTT. This codes for CSAAGAGGVGTDTQYF.

The rearrangement joins TRBV20-1 to TRBJ2-7; 7 nucleotides align to TRBD2. CDR3 size: 14 residues. Trimming removed 1 base from V and 2 bases from J; junction bases left unmatched: 5. Germline CDR1 reads DFQATT; CDR2 reads SNEGSKA (reference sequence). The CDR3 DNA reads as TGCAGTGCTAGAGGCCCTAGCGGCGCCTACGAGCAGTACTTC. Its translation is CSARGPSGAYEQYF.

As regards this clonotype: A much larger clonotype is one base distant, so this may be a read error. The chain joins TRBV7-6 to TRBJ2-3; weak D call: TRBD2 (7 bases). The CDR3 totals 14 residues. Germline-derived CDR1 and CDR2 are SGHVS and FNYEAQ. The CDR3 bases are TGTGTCAGCAGAGGGGGGGGCCTTACAGATACGCAGTATTTT. Its protein product is CVSRGGGLTDTQYF.

The chain is built from TRBV4-1 and TRBJ2-3, with D possibly TRBD1 on 5 matching bases. V was trimmed by 0 bases and J by 0 bases, leaving 13 bases between them. Looked up from germline, CDR1 is MGHRA and CDR2 is YSYEKL. The CDR3 totals 17 residues. CDR3 nucleotide sequence: TGCGCCAGCAGCCAAGATGGGGCGTTCACTAGCACAGATACGCAGTATTTT. It is translated as CASSQDGAFTSTDTQYF.

The V gene is TRBV28, the J gene TRBJ2-7; D is unclear. The CDR3 is 16 residues long. Germline CDR1 reads MDHEN; CDR2 reads SYDVKM. V gave up 2 bases and J gave up 7 bases, with 21 bases separating them. The CDR3 region has the DNA TGTGCCAGCAGTTTACGCTTGGGCGTCGGTAGACGAGAGCAGTACTTC. Translated: CASSLRLGVGRREQYF.

This chain joins TRBV4-2 and TRBJ2-2, with unresolved D. Trimming removed 3 bases at V and 0 bases at J, with 8 bases between. The germline CDR1 and CDR2 sequences are LGHNA and YNFKEQ. The CDR3 covers 15 residues. In nucleotides, the CDR3 is TGTGCCAGCAGCCACTTAGCTACGAACACCGGGGAGCTGTTTTTT. Its protein product is CASSHLATNTGELFF.

The chain carries TRBV6-6 and TRBJ2-5; no definite D call. V dropped 6 bases and J dropped 5 bases, with 13 bases sitting between them. CDR1 and CDR2 from the germline V gene are MNHNY and SVGAGI (reference sequence). CDR3 length: 13 amino acids. CDR3 nucleotide sequence: TGTGCCAGCAGCCACAACGTTCCGGAGACCCAGTACTTC. Translation gives CASSHNVPETQYF.

The chain couples TRBV20-1 to TRBJ2-3; D remains ambiguous. With 1 base removed from V and 2 bases from J, the gap between germline ends came to 7 bases. Germline lookup yields CDR1 DFQATT and CDR2 SNEGSKA (reference sequence). The CDR3 runs to 13 residues. This CDR3 is CSARGGPTDTQYF. CDR3 in DNA: TGCAGTGCTAGAGGTGGGCCCACAGATACGCAGTATTTT.

The chain has TRBV4-1 and TRBJ2-5; D is possibly TRBD2 (6 bases). Deletions cut 3 bases from V and 5 bases from J, with 22 bases between. The CDR3 runs 17 residues. Germline V gives CDR1 MGHRA, CDR2 YSYEKL. In DNA form, the CDR3 reads TGCGCCAGCAGCCAGCGGGGTAGCGGCGCAAACTTGGAGACCCAGTACTTC. Translation: CASSQRGSGANLETQYF.

This chain links TRBV24-1 with TRBJ2-3, with 8 positions matching TRBD1. V lost 0 bases and J lost 3; bases outside the gene matches: 22. The CDR3 contains 22 residues. The V gene's germline CDR1 is KGHDR and CDR2 SFDVKD. The CDR3 nucleotides read TGTGCCACCAGTGATTTGCCCCGGGGCAGGGGGCCCGGTGTGGGGCCGACAGATACGCAGTATTTT. Translated, it gives CATSDLPRGRGPGVGPTDTQYF.

The gene calls are TRBV21-1 and TRBJ2-5; the table's D gene call, TRBD2, was not cross checked with the DNA. TRBV21-1 is designated a pseudogene. CDR3 size: 18 residues. The CDR3 DNA reads as TGTGCCAGCAGCGAACCGATCCTAGCGGGGGTAGTGCGGGAGACCCAGTACTTC. Its protein is CASSEPILAGVVRETQYF.

This clonotype was seen a few times. The V gene is TRBV29-1, the J gene TRBJ2-5, with 10 bases lining up with TRBD2. This CDR3 has 14 residues. Germline trimming cut 4 bases from V and 6 bases from J; bases unmatched to any gene: 8. The germline V gene encodes CDR1 SQVTM and CDR2 ANQGSEA. The CDR3 nucleotides are TGCAGCGTTGCTCTAGCGGGGGATATTAAGACCCAGTACTTC. It translates to CSVALAGDIKTQYF.

This clonotype was detected a few times. This chain uses TRBV7-2 with TRBJ1-2; D may be TRBD1 (5 bases). V was shortened by 2 bases and J by 4 bases, with 11 bases between the two germline ends. The CDR3 length is 14 residues. Germline CDR1 is SGHTA and CDR2 is FQGNSA. CDR3 DNA sequence: TGTGCCAGCAGCTTACGGGGGGAGGTCTATGGCTACACCTTC. Translated: CASSLRGEVYGYTF.

V is TRBV7-2 and J is TRBJ2-1; D unresolved. This CDR3 has 15 residues. Trimming cost V 5 bases and J 3 bases, with 14 bases left between them. Germline-derived CDR1 and CDR2 are SGHTA and FQGNSA. The CDR3 nucleotides are TGTGCCAGCAGCCCAGCGCGGCTCAGCTACAATGAGCAGTTCTTC. Its translation: CASSPARLSYNEQFF. Variable domain in full (rest from reference TRBV7-2 and TRBJ2-1): GAGVSQSPSNKVTEKGKDVELRCDPISGHTALYWYRQSLGQGLEFLIYFQGNSAPDKSGLPSDRFSAERTGGSVSTLTIQRTQQEDSAVYLCASSPARLSYNEQFFGPGTRLTVL.